This T cell receptor (beta chain) was sequenced for a study of T cells after yellow fever vaccination. Points from the study as a whole: A minor fraction of clonotypes spanned both CD4 and CD8 compartments.

Germline V lookup: CDR1 MNHNS, CDR2 SASEGT. Between the trimmed V and J ends, which lost 7 bases and 4 bases, there was a span of 16 bases. There are 14 residues in the CDR3. A few counts support this clonotype. The target antigen is unknown. TCRdb used MiXCR to reprocess the 5' RACE reads, holding one entry per CDR3 protein. The sample includes 450,000 to 650,000 distinct CDR3 sequences, roughly 14% of them seen just once. The receptor's source is a man aged 25-40 years who received the YFV17D yellow fever vaccine. This specimen consisted of PBMCs, obtained on the day of the yellow fever booster vaccination. The J gene is TRBJ2-5, the V gene TRBV6-1, with D possibly matching TRBD1 (6 bases). This CDR3 is CASTPLGQGETQYF. The CDR3, as DNA: TGTGCCAGCACCCCGCTGGGACAAGGAGAGACCCAGTACTTC.